These T cell receptor beta chains were read from a single sample in a study of blood T cell repertoires in COVID-19. Using immunoSEQ multiplex PCR, the repertoire was profiled, and TCRdb retains in-frame clones only, with some absent. The top ten hold around 15% of the sample, which has 55,000 to 65,000 clones, about 88% seen once. Sample: peripheral blood. The receptors originated from a woman in her fifties or sixties with active COVID-19. Each CDR3 is given with its conserved first and last residue. Each record gives: D gene, J gene, clone size, V gene, CDR3 DNA, CDR3 protein. The D gene is left open where the match is weak. Size values are once, few and many counts, or a class for expanded clones, and some rows have none.

D: TRBD2
J: TRBJ2-1
size: .
V: TRBV6-2/TRBV6-3
DNA: TGTGCCAGCAGTTACCGGCGGTTAGCGGGGGGGCGACACAATGAGCAGTTCTTC
CDR3: CASSYRRLAGGRHNEQFF

D: .
J: TRBJ1-1
size: .
V: TRBV5-6
DNA: TGTGCCAGCAGCTTGCCAGGTCTCAGGAACACTGAAGCTTTCTTT
CDR3: CASSLPGLRNTEAFF

D: .
J: TRBJ2-7
size: .
V: TRBV28
DNA: TGTGCCAGCGGGACACCTCATTCCTACGAGCAGTACTTC
CDR3: CASGTPHSYEQYF

D: TRBD1
J: TRBJ1-2
size: few
V: TRBV4-2
DNA: TGTGCCAGCAGCCCCTCCGGACAGGGAGGCTACACCTTC
CDR3: CASSPSGQGGYTF

D: .
J: TRBJ2-3
size: .
V: TRBV7-7
DNA: TGTGCCAGCAGCTTAGCGGGCGCAACAGATACGCAGTATTTT
CDR3: CASSLAGATDTQYF

D: .
J: TRBJ2-1
size: .
V: TRBV29-1
DNA: TGCAGCGTTGACAAAGAGCAGTTCTTC
CDR3: CSVDKEQFF

D: .
J: TRBJ1-2
size: once
V: TRBV28
DNA: TGTGCCAGCAGTTTACCGAATTGGGGGCTGAGGGATGGCTACACCTTC
CDR3: CASSLPNWGLRDGYTF

D: TRBD2
J: TRBJ2-7
size: .
V: TRBV19
DNA: TGTGCCAGTAGTCAACTAGCGGCGAGCTCCTACGAGCAGTACTTC
CDR3: CASSQLAASSYEQYF

D: .
J: TRBJ2-3
size: once
V: TRBV7-9
DNA: TGTGCCAGCAGCTCCTCGGGGGCAGATACGCAGTATTTT
CDR3: CASSSSGADTQYF

D: .
J: TRBJ1-1
size: once
V: TRBV18
DNA: TGTGCCAGCTCACCCGGCAGGGAAGCCACTGAAGCTTTCTTT
CDR3: CASSPGREATEAFF

D: TRBD1
J: TRBJ1-1
size: .
V: TRBV5-1
DNA: TGCGCCAGCAGCTACGGACAGGGAAACACTGAAGCTTTCTTT
CDR3: CASSYGQGNTEAFF

D: TRBD1
J: TRBJ1-2
size: .
V: TRBV5-6
DNA: TGTGCCAGCAGTAGTTACGTCGGACAGGGCCAGATCTATGGCTACACCTTC
CDR3: CASSSYVGQGQIYGYTF

D: .
J: TRBJ1-2
size: .
V: TRBV6-5
DNA: TGTGCCAGCAGGTCGGGGACACCAATCGGTGGCTACACCTTC
CDR3: CASRSGTPIGGYTF

D: .
J: TRBJ1-6
size: .
V: TRBV6-5
DNA: TGTGCCAGCAACAGGGACGGCCATTCACCCCTCCACTTT
CDR3: CASNRDGHSPLHF